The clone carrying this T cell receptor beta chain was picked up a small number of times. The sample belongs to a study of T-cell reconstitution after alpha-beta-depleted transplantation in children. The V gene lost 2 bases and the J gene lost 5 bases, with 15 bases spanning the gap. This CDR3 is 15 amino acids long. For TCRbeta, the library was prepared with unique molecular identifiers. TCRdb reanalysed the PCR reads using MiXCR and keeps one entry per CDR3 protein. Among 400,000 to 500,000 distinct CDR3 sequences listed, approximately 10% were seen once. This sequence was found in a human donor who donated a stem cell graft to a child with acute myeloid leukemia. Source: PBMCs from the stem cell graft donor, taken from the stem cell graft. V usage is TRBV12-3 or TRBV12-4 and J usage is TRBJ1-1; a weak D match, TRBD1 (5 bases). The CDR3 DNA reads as TGTGCCAGCAGTTTATATCAGGGATTGAGGACTGAAGCTTTCTTT. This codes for CASSLYQGLRTEAFF.